These 26 T cell receptor beta chains were sequenced from one sample in a study of cytomegalovirus exposure and HLA in healthy donors. The primer mix had 60 Vbeta and 13 Jbeta primers. Profiling relied on immunoSEQ multiplex PCR, and the TCRdb table lists in-frame clones only, not all of them. The data contain 95,000 to 150,000 clones, roughly 80% of them singletons. Source material: PBMCs. These receptors all stem from a man under 40 in good health and CMV-seronegative.

The V gene is TRBV5-1, the J gene TRBJ1-1; weak D call: TRBD1 (6 bases). There are 15 residues in the CDR3. Germline V gene data show CDR1 as SGHRS and CDR2 as YFSETQ. The V and J ends lost 0 bases and 6 bases respectively, with 15 bases between them. The CDR3 loop reads CASSLVGGQGPEAFF. The CDR3 DNA reads TGCGCCAGCAGCTTGGTTGGGGGCCAGGGCCCTGAAGCTTTCTTT. Looking up the rest from reference TRBV5-1 and TRBJ1-1 gives the full variable domain: KAGVTQTPRYLIKTRGQQVTLSCSPISGHRSVSWYQQTPGQGLQFLFEYFSETQRNKGNFPGRFSGRQFSNSRSEMNVSTLELGDSALYLCASSLVGGQGPEAFFGQGTRLTVV.

Here the CDR3 DNA reads TGTGCCAGCAGTGTTCTCGGACAGGGTACCGGGGAGCTGTTTTTT. Its translation is CASSVLGQGTGELFF. The V call is TRBV6-1, the J call TRBJ2-2; 8 bases are a match to TRBD1. The germline V gene encodes CDR1 MNHNS and CDR2 SASEGT. The CDR3 is 15 residues long. With 4 bases clipped from V and 5 bases from J, the junction kept 6 bases outside the gene matches.

The chain employs TRBV27 and TRBJ1-2, with a weak D call TRBD1 (6 bases). Germline V gene lookup returns CDR1 MNHEY and CDR2 SMNVEV (reference sequence). The CDR3 has 14 amino acids. The V gene lost 3 bases and the J gene lost 0 bases, with 8 bases spanning the gap. The CDR3 reads CASSLDSSNYGYTF. CDR3 bases: TGTGCCAGCAGTTTGGACAGCTCTAACTATGGCTACACCTTC.

The chain carries TRBV21-1 and TRBJ2-2; whether TRBD1, the table's D call, matches the DNA was not checked. TRBV21-1 has pseudogene status. This CDR3 has 16 amino acids. CDR3 nucleotides: TGTGCCAGCAGCAAAGGGGGACAGACGAACACCGGGGAGCTGTTTTTT. It codes for CASSKGGQTNTGELFF.

V gene TRBV4-3 combines with J gene TRBJ1-1; D is undetermined. Trimming stripped 3 bases from V and 4 bases from J, with 18 bases between. This CDR3 is 16 amino acids long. Germline values: CDR1 LGHNA, CDR2 YSLEER. CDR3 protein: CASSHFMTGIGTEAFF. For the CDR3, the DNA is TGCGCCAGCAGCCATTTCATGACGGGGATTGGCACTGAAGCTTTCTTT.

The chain employs TRBV9 and TRBJ2-1, with TRBD2 identical over 11 bases. The CDR3 extends over 16 amino acids. V lost 4 bases to trimming and J lost 8 bases; unmatched junction nucleotides: 11. Germline assignment: CDR1 SGDLS and CDR2 YYNGEE. In nucleotides, the CDR3 is TGTGCCAGCAGCCCCGAGGTAGCGGGGGGGCCACATGAGCAGTTCTTC. It codes for CASSPEVAGGPHEQFF.

This sequence joins TRBV10-1 and TRBJ2-5, with D possibly TRBD1 on 6 matching bases. This CDR3 comprises 13 residues. Germline CDR1 is WNHNN and CDR2 is SYGVQD (reference sequence). The V gene lost 4 bases and the J gene lost 7 bases, with 13 bases spanning the gap. CDR3 loop: CASSVTGYGTQYF. For the CDR3, the DNA is TGCGCCAGCAGTGTTACAGGGTACGGGACCCAGTACTTC.

The chain couples TRBV7-2 to TRBJ2-2; 9 positions agree with TRBD1. Germline V gene sequence: CDR1 SGHTA, CDR2 FQGNSA. There are 18 residues in the CDR3. V lost 2 bases to trimming and J lost 4 bases; unmatched junction nucleotides: 11. CDR3 nucleotides: TGTGCCAGCAGCTTATTATCCGGGACAGGGCTCCGCACCGGGGAGCTGTTTTTT. Translating gives CASSLLSGTGLRTGELFF. Full variable domain (rest looked up from reference TRBV7-2 and TRBJ2-2): GAGVSQSPSNKVTEKGKDVELRCDPISGHTALYWYRQSLGQGLEFLIYFQGNSAPDKSGLPSDRFSAERTGGSVSTLTIQRTQQEDSAVYLCASSLLSGTGLRTGELFFGEGSRLTVL.

The J gene is TRBJ2-3, the V gene TRBV6-5, with D possibly being TRBD1 (5 bases). V shed 0 bases and J shed 1 base, with 11 bases lying between them. Germline loops: CDR1 MNHEY, CDR2 SVGAGI. This CDR3 region has 16 residues. In DNA form, the CDR3 reads TGTGCCAGCAGTTACTCGTCAGGGCTGGGCACAGATACGCAGTATTTT. Its protein is CASSYSSGLGTDTQYF.

The chain links TRBV5-4 to TRBJ2-3; D might be TRBD1 (5 bases). The CDR3 covers 14 residues. Germline V gives CDR1 SGHNT, CDR2 YYREEE (reference sequence). Trimming took 2 bases from V and 6 from J, leaving 13 bases between them. The CDR3 DNA is TGTGCCAGCAGCTTTTCAAAGGGGATGGATACGCAGTATTTT. The encoded protein is CASSFSKGMDTQYF. The full variable domain, completed using reference TRBV5-4 and TRBJ2-3, is ETGVTQSPTHLIKTRGQQVTLRCSSQSGHNTVSWYQQALGQGPQFIFQYYREEENGRGNFPPRFSGLQFPNYSSELNVNALELDDSALYLCASSFSKGMDTQYFGPGTRLTVL.

The chain is built from TRBV2 and TRBJ1-5, with 9 bases that match TRBD1. The V gene's germline CDR1 is SNHLY and CDR2 FYNNEI. Germline trimming cut 5 bases from V and 3 bases from J; bases unmatched to any gene: 5. This CDR3 comprises 15 residues. The DNA of the CDR3 is TGTGCCAGCAGTCGACAGGGGGGAACCAATCAGCCCCAGCATTTT. This sequence encodes CASSRQGGTNQPQHF.

The rearrangement joins TRBV4-1 to TRBJ1-5, with 7 bases aligning to TRBD1. CDR1 is MGHRA, CDR2 YSYEKL, per germline. V lost 0 bases, J lost 5 bases, and 7 bases stayed unmatched. The length of the CDR3 is 16 residues. The CDR3 DNA reads TGCGCCAGCAGCCAAGATTTCGGGACAGAATATCAGCCCCAGCATTTT. Its protein is CASSQDFGTEYQPQHF.

V gene TRBV2 combines with J gene TRBJ1-3, with TRBD1 matching 7 bases. V trimming: 7 bases; J trimming: 0 bases; junction bases outside the gene matches: 6. CDR1 and CDR2 (germline): SNHLY, FYNNEI. The CDR3 spans 15 residues. This chain's CDR3 is CASKQDRASGNTIYF. Written as DNA, the CDR3 is TGTGCCAGCAAACAAGACAGGGCCTCTGGAAACACCATATATTTT.

V usage is TRBV18 and J usage is TRBJ2-4, with 8 bases fitting TRBD1. This CDR3 has 17 residues. Germline V CDR1 and CDR2: KGHSH, LQKENI. Trimming took 5 bases from V and 0 from J; bases not matched to a gene: 9. The CDR3 region has the DNA TGTGCCAGCTCAGGTCAGACAGGGGATTTAGCCAAAAACATTCAGTACTTC. Amino acids: CASSGQTGDLAKNIQYF.

V gene TRBV7-2 combines with J gene TRBJ2-1, with TRBD2 as a possible D gene (7 bases). Germline-derived CDR1 and CDR2 are SGHTA and FQGNSA. CDR3 length: 17 residues. Trimming removed 1 base from V and 6 bases from J, with 19 bases in between. CDR3 sequence: CASSLVVGGPVGNEQFF. For the CDR3, the DNA is TGTGCCAGCAGCTTAGTGGTCGGGGGGCCGGTGGGCAATGAGCAGTTCTTC.

The rearrangement uses TRBV18 and TRBJ1-4, with 8 bases aligning to TRBD1. V shed 3 bases, J shed 7 bases, and the junction held 1 base outside the gene matches. CDR1 and CDR2 from the germline V gene are KGHSH and LQKENI. The CDR3 sequence is 13 residues long. CDR3 region: CASSPGTGEKLFF. The CDR3 bases are TGTGCCAGCTCACCCGGGACAGGTGAAAAACTGTTTTTT.

J is TRBJ1-1 and V is TRBV5-4, with D hard to call. This CDR3 has 13 residues. V lost 4 bases and J lost 1, with 8 bases in between. Germline V CDR1 and CDR2: SGHNT, YYREEE (reference sequence). For the CDR3, the DNA is TGTGCCAGCAGCCTCTTTAGGAACACTGAAGCTTTCTTT. Amino acids: CASSLFRNTEAFF.

There are a few counts of this clone. The chain couples TRBV12-5 to TRBJ1-2, with TRBD1 as a possible D gene (6 bases). Germline CDR1 and CDR2: LGHNT and FRNRAP. V shed 5 bases and J shed 4 bases, with 17 bases lying between them. The CDR3 length is 15 residues. The CDR3 spells CASGLGERGTYGYTF. CDR3 in DNA: TGTGCTAGTGGTCTCGGGGAGAGGGGGACCTATGGCTACACCTTC.

V usage is TRBV12-2 and J usage is TRBJ2-1; the table calls TRBD1, which could not be checked here. TRBV12-2 is reported as a pseudogene. The CDR3 extends over 13 amino acids. CDR3 in amino acids: CASRLSGDNEQFF. The CDR3 region has the DNA TGTGCAAGTCGCTTATCAGGGGACAATGAGCAGTTCTTC.

The chain carries TRBV7-2 and TRBJ2-5; 12 bases match TRBD1. CDR3 length: 17 amino acids. The V gene's germline CDR1 is SGHTA and CDR2 FQGNSA. The junction had 12 bases not matched to a gene; V was cut back by 5 bases and J by 5 bases. CDR3 nucleotide sequence: TGTGCCAGCAGCCTCTTGGGCGGGACAGGGGGCCGGGAGACCCAGTACTTC. Translation: CASSLLGGTGGRETQYF.

The rearrangement uses TRBV2 and TRBJ2-2, with TRBD2 matching 11 bases. CDR3 size: 16 residues. Trimming cost V 7 bases and J 7 bases; bases outside gene matches: 11. Germline assignment: CDR1 SNHLY and CDR2 FYNNEI. CDR3 amino acids: CASKGLAGGRIGELFF. DNA of the CDR3: TGTGCCAGCAAAGGCCTAGCGGGGGGCCGTATCGGGGAGCTGTTTTTT.

V is TRBV30 and J is TRBJ1-5; the D is unclear. Trimming removed 4 bases from V and 0 bases from J, with 10 bases in between. The CDR3 loop spans 14 amino acids. CDR1 is GTSNPN and CDR2 is SVGIG in the germline V gene (reference sequence). The CDR3 loop reads CAWTRGLSNQPQHF. CDR3 bases: TGTGCCTGGACGAGAGGGCTTAGCAATCAGCCCCAGCATTTT.

In this sample, this clone turned up a few times. The chain recombines TRBV10-3 with TRBJ1-2; D is ambiguous. CDR1 and CDR2 from the germline V gene are ENHRY and SYGVKD. The CDR3 is 15 residues long. The V end lost 9 bases, the J end lost 3 bases, and 20 bases lay between the germline ends. CDR3 protein: CAIGLDGIRDYGYTF. CDR3 in DNA: TGTGCCATAGGACTAGATGGGATACGTGACTATGGCTACACCTTC.

The chain uses TRBV28 and TRBJ1-2; 7 nucleotides align to TRBD1. CDR1 and CDR2 (germline): MDHEN, SYDVKM. This CDR3 is 13 amino acids long. Unmatched junction bases numbered 4, after V lost 6 bases and J lost 3 bases. CDR3 in DNA: TGTGCCAGCAGAGACAGGGCTGACTATGGCTACACCTTC. Protein sequence: CASRDRADYGYTF.

Note on this clone: Other nucleotide sequences from this sample produce the same CDR3. The rearrangement links TRBV5-1 to TRBJ1-1; D gene ambiguous. This CDR3 region has 14 residues. Per the germline V gene, CDR1 is SGHRS and CDR2 is YFSETQ. V lost 0 bases, J lost 1 base, and 7 bases lay in between. Written as DNA, the CDR3 is TGCGCCAGCAGCTTGGAGTCGAGGAACACTGAAGCTTTCTTT. This encodes CASSLESRNTEAFF. Combining the CDR3 with reference TRBV5-1 and TRBJ1-1 gives the whole variable domain KAGVTQTPRYLIKTRGQQVTLSCSPISGHRSVSWYQQTPGQGLQFLFEYFSETQRNKGNFPGRFSGRQFSNSRSEMNVSTLELGDSALYLCASSLESRNTEAFFGQGTRLTVV.

The chain carries TRBV5-1 and TRBJ2-2; 7 positions match TRBD2. The germline CDR1 and CDR2 sequences are SGHRS and YFSETQ. V shed 1 base, J shed 3 bases, and the junction held 3 bases outside the gene matches. There are 15 residues in the CDR3. DNA for the CDR3: TGCGCCAGCAGCTTGAAGGGAGGGGACACCGGGGAGCTGTTTTTT. It translates to CASSLKGGDTGELFF.